This T cell receptor (beta chain) derives from a study of graft-versus-host responses after intestinal transplantation. Notes on this clone: Its antigen remains unidentified.

The assay was immunoSEQ multiplex PCR, and TCRdb's table has in-frame clones only and misses some. The sample comprises 90,000 to 150,000 clones, roughly 93% of which are singletons, and 0.095% to 0.15% rests with the top ten. This receptor was identified in a human donor who received an intestinal transplant. The source was unstimulated CD4+ T cells sorted from spleen or lymph node cells, collected before intestinal transplant.

CDR3 sequence (DNA): TGCGCCAGCAGCCCTGGGCTGGATACGCAGTATTTT. Translated: CASSPGLDTQYF. The chain carries TRBV5-1 and TRBJ2-3; D unresolved. The CDR3 length is 12 residues. The V end was cut by 4 bases, the J end by 6 bases, with 9 bases between. From germline, CDR1 is SGHRS and CDR2 YFSETQ.